This T cell receptor beta chain was captured by sequencing in a study of cytomegalovirus exposure and HLA in healthy donors. Notes on the study in general: Researchers reported in a later analysis that a missense DCLRE1C variant was tied to TCR beta V- and J-gene trimming. Sequencing depth across donors, presence/absence analyses assumed, was roughly uniform.

Germline CDR1 is MGHDK and CDR2 is SYGVNS. The CDR3 extends over 17 amino acids. Unmatched junction bases numbered 11, after V lost 2 bases and J lost 4 bases. A word on this clone: Antigen unknown.

The primer mix had 60 Vbeta and 13 Jbeta primers. Generated by immunoSEQ multiplex PCR, the TCRdb table keeps only in-frame clones and is missing some. The table lists around 45,000 clones, 72% of them singletons. Specimen: PBMCs. The clonotype originates from a man aged 25 to 40 in good health and CMV-seronegative. This chain links TRBV25-1 with TRBJ2-1; 7 bases align to TRBD1. CDR3 protein: CASSEGTGTAPYNEQFF. The CDR3 bases are TGTGCCAGCAGTGAAGGTACCGGGACAGCTCCATACAATGAGCAGTTCTTC. The entire variable domain, with the rest obtained from reference TRBV25-1 and TRBJ2-1, is as follows: EADIYQTPRYLVIGTGKKITLECSQTMGHDKMYWYQQDPGMELHLIHYSYGVNSTEKGDLSSESTVSRIRTEHFPLTLESARPSHTSQYLCASSEGTGTAPYNEQFFGPGTRLTVL.